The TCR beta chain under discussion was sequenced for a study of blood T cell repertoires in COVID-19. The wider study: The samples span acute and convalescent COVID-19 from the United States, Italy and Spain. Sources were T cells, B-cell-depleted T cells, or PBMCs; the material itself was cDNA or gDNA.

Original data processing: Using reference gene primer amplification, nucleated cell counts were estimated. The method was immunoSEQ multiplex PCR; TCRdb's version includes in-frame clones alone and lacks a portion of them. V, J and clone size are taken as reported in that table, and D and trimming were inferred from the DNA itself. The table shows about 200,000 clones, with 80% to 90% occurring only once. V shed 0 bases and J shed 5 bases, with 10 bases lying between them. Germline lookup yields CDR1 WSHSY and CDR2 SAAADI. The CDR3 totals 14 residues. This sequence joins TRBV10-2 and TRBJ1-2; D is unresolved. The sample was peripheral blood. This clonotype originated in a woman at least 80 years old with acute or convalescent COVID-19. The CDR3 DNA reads TGCGCCAGCAGTGAGTCAGGAGATCAGTATGGCTACACCTTC. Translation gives CASSESGDQYGYTF.